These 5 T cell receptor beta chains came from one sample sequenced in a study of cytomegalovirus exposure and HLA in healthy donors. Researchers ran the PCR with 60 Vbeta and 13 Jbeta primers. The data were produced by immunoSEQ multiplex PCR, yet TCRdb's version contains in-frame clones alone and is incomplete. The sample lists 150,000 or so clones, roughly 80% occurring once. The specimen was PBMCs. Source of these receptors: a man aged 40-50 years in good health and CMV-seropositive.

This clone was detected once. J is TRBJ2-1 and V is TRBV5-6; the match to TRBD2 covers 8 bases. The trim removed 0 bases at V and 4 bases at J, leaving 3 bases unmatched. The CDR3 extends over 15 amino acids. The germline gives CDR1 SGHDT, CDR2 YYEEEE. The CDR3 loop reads CASSLVGGRYNEQFF. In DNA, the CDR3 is TGTGCCAGCAGCTTGGTGGGCGGGAGGTACAATGAGCAGTTCTTC.

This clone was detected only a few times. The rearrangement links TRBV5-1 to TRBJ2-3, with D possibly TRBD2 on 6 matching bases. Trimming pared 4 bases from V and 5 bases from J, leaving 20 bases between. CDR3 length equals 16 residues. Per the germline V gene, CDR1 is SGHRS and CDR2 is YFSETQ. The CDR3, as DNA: TGCGCCAGCAGCCCACCGAAACGGGAGTACGGAGATACGCAGTATTTT. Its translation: CASSPPKREYGDTQYF.

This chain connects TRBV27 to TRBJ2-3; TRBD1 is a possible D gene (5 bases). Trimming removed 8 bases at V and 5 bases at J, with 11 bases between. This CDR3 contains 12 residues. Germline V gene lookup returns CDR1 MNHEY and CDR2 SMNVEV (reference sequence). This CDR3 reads CASGAGKDTQYF. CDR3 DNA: TGTGCCAGCGGGGCAGGGAAAGATACGCAGTATTTT.

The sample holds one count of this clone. CDR3 sequence (DNA): TGTGCCAGTAGTATAGGTACGGCGGGTTCAGATACGCAGTATTTT. Its translation is CASSIGTAGSDTQYF. This chain joins TRBV19 and TRBJ2-3; the D gene is possibly TRBD2 (5 bases). This CDR3 has 15 amino acids. V lost 1 base and J lost 4, with 12 bases in between. Germline lookup yields CDR1 LNHDA and CDR2 SQIVND (reference sequence).

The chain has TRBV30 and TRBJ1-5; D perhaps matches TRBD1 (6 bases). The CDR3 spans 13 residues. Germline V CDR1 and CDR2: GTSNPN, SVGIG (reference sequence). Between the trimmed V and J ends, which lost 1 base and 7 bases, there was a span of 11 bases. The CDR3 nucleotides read TGTGCCTGGAGTGAAGGGGGAACCCAGCCCCAGCATTTT. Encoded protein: CAWSEGGTQPQHF.